This TCR beta chain was obtained from a study of blood T cell repertoires in COVID-19. The germline CDR1 and CDR2 sequences are MGHRA and YSYEKL. The CDR3 length is 13 residues. Trimming took 1 base from V and 10 from J; bases not matched to a gene: 6. Authors' processing steps: Scientists estimated how many nucleated cells there were by amplifying reference gene primers. This table comes from immunoSEQ multiplex PCR, and its TCRdb copy is limited to in-frame clones, with some not included. That table furnishes V, J and clone size, whereas the DNA furnished D and trimming. The repertoire consists of roughly 65,000 clones, with about 94% occurring once and the leading ten covering roughly 3%.

Sequenced input: peripheral blood. V usage is TRBV4-1 and J usage is TRBJ1-1; 7 nucleotides match TRBD1. This TCR derives from a man in his sixties or seventies with active COVID-19. The CDR3 DNA sequence: TGCGCCAGCAGCCAAGGGACAGGCGGGCGAGCTTTCTTT. This sequence encodes CASSQGTGGRAFF.